The 18 T cell receptor beta chains in this list originate from one sample, sequenced in a study of lymphopenia after photon versus proton radiotherapy. Measured with immunoSEQ multiplex PCR; TCRdb has only the in-frame clones, and not every one. The sample contains about 17,000 clones, roughly 90% of which appear only once. The specimen comprised peripheral blood, sampled from a patient treated with photon-based radiotherapy. The origin of the receptors is a woman in her thirties or forties with cholangiocarcinoma.

The CDR3 here is CASSKGFAEQYF. Here the CDR3 DNA reads TGTGCCAGCAGTAAGGGTTTCGCCGAGCAGTACTTC. This sequence joins TRBV6-6 and TRBJ2-7; D is uncertain. Deletions cut 5 bases from V and 6 bases from J, with 11 bases between. This CDR3 spans 12 amino acids. Germline CDR1 and CDR2: MNHNY and SVGAGI (reference sequence).

This clone was seen a single time. V usage is TRBV11-2 and J usage is TRBJ2-7; 10 nucleotides line up with TRBD2. V gave up 5 bases and J gave up 3 bases; unmatched junction bases: 10. The germline gives CDR1 SGHAT, CDR2 FQNNGV. The CDR3 runs to 16 residues. The CDR3 DNA is TGTGCCAGCAGCCCCCTCGCTAGCGGGGGATTCTACGAGCAGTACTTC. Encoded protein: CASSPLASGGFYEQYF.

The V gene is TRBV7-6, the J gene TRBJ2-2; tentatively, D is TRBD2 (5 bases). V dropped 1 base and J dropped 0 bases, with 9 bases sitting between them. This CDR3 region has 16 residues. Germline CDR1 reads SGHVS; CDR2 reads FNYEAQ. As DNA, the CDR3 is TGTGCCAGCAGCTTAGACCTAGCTCCGAACACCGGGGAGCTGTTTTTT. Its protein is CASSLDLAPNTGELFF.

This sequence joins TRBV30 and TRBJ1-1; unclear D gene. CDR1 is GTSNPN, CDR2 SVGIG, per germline (reference sequence). Between the trimmed V and J ends, which lost 4 bases and 1 base, there was a span of 4 bases. The CDR3 totals 11 residues. The CDR3 loop reads CAWKENTEAFF. CDR3 coding DNA: TGTGCCTGGAAAGAGAACACTGAAGCTTTCTTT.

The CDR3 region is CASSPQVGVQYF. CDR3 nucleotides: TGTGCCAGCTCACCACAGGTGGGAGTGCAGTACTTC. The chain carries TRBV18 and TRBJ2-7; the D gene is possibly TRBD2 (5 bases). Trimming removed 1 base at V and 9 bases at J, with 10 bases between. Germline V gene data show CDR1 as KGHSH and CDR2 as LQKENI. This CDR3 has 12 amino acids.

This rearrangement joins TRBV29-1 to TRBJ1-2, with 7 bases that match TRBD1. CDR3 size: 14 residues. Germline V gene sequence: CDR1 SQVTM, CDR2 ANQGSEA. V shed 3 bases and J 5 bases; nucleotides not matched to a gene: 9. The CDR3 is CSVDIQGGEYGYTF. The CDR3, as DNA: TGCAGCGTTGATATTCAGGGGGGGGAGTATGGCTACACCTTC.

V usage is TRBV28 and J usage is TRBJ1-6, with a possible D match to TRBD1 (6 bases). Trimming left V 5 bases short and J 3 bases short, with 8 bases between. The CDR3 sequence is 14 residues long. CDR1 is MDHEN and CDR2 is SYDVKM in the germline V gene. This CDR3 reads CASSPTGYNSPLHF. CDR3 DNA: TGTGCCAGCAGTCCGACAGGCTATAATTCACCCCTCCACTTT.

The CDR3 loop reads CASSLFATGSSYEQYF. DNA for the CDR3: TGTGCCAGCAGCTTATTCGCGACAGGGAGCTCCTACGAGCAGTACTTC. This chain connects TRBV7-2 to TRBJ2-7, with TRBD1 matching over 7 bases. Looked up from germline, CDR1 is SGHTA and CDR2 is FQGNSA. Trimming at V came to 2 bases and at J to 0 bases, leaving 7 bases not matched to a gene. The CDR3 is 16 residues long.

The rearrangement links TRBV7-8 to TRBJ1-2; TRBD1 agrees at 7 bases. From germline, CDR1 is SGHVS and CDR2 FQNEAQ. V trimming: 5 bases; J trimming: 9 bases; junction bases outside the gene matches: 12. This CDR3 is 14 amino acids long. DNA for the CDR3: TGTGCCAGCAGCCTAAGTGGCTGGGACAGCAGCTACACCTTC. Translation: CASSLSGWDSSYTF.

The gene calls are TRBV4-2 and TRBJ1-2, with a possible D match to TRBD1 (6 bases). Germline CDR1 is LGHNA and CDR2 is YNFKEQ. Trimming removed 3 bases from V and 5 bases from J, with 13 bases in between. This CDR3 is built from 14 residues. CDR3 in amino acids: CASSQEGGGYGYTF. The CDR3, as DNA: TGTGCCAGCAGCCAGGAAGGGGGTGGTTATGGCTACACCTTC.

The chain combines TRBV19 with TRBJ2-5; 8 nucleotides agree with TRBD2. This CDR3 is built from 15 residues. V was pared by 8 bases and J by 6 bases, with 14 bases of the junction left unmatched. Germline CDR1 is LNHDA and CDR2 is SQIVND (reference sequence). CDR3 region: CASGDKAGGLKTQYF. The CDR3 DNA follows: TGTGCCAGTGGCGACAAGGCGGGGGGTTTGAAGACCCAGTACTTC.

The chain has TRBV2 and TRBJ1-3; D not certain. Germline CDR1 and CDR2: SNHLY and FYNNEI. CDR3 size: 14 residues. Trimming left V 5 bases short and J 2 bases short, with 10 bases between. Here the CDR3 DNA reads TGTGCCAGCAGTCTTCATGGGCCTGGAAACACCATATATTTT. Its translation: CASSLHGPGNTIYF.

Comment on this clone: At one of its ends the junction is not consistent with the germline gene, which may arise from a read error. The V gene is TRBV10-3, the J gene TRBJ1-1, with 7 bases aligning to TRBD1. The CDR3 consists of 14 residues. CDR1 is ENHRY and CDR2 is SYGVKD in the germline V gene. Written as DNA, the CDR3 is TGTGCCACCCGACAGGGCCCCATGAACACTGAAGCTTCCTTT. Translating it yields CATRQGPMNTEASF.

This clone occurred a few times. The V and J genes are TRBV19 and TRBJ1-5, with D maybe TRBD1 (5 bases). In germline, CDR1 is LNHDA, CDR2 SQIVND (reference sequence). There are 13 residues in the CDR3. V lost 6 bases to trimming and J lost 9 bases, with 15 bases between them. The DNA of the CDR3 is TGTGCCAGTAGACCCGCTGGGGCTGGGCCCCAGCATTTT. The encoded protein is CASRPAGAGPQHF.

The chain links TRBV19 to TRBJ1-6; D remains ambiguous. The V end lost 1 base, the J end lost 12 bases, and 16 bases lay between the germline ends. The CDR3 is 15 amino acids. The V gene's germline CDR1 is LNHDA and CDR2 SQIVND (reference sequence). For the CDR3, the DNA is TGTGCCAGTAGTATAGGAAAAGCCGCAAGTCAACCCCTCCACTTT. Translating it yields CASSIGKAASQPLHF.

This clone has just a few counts. V is TRBV6-1 and J is TRBJ1-5; D not certain. Germline CDR1 MNHNS, CDR2 SASEGT. Trimming pared 8 bases from V and 0 bases from J, leaving 14 bases between. This CDR3 is built from 15 residues. The chain's CDR3 is CASARGGNSNQPQHF. CDR3 sequence (DNA): TGTGCCAGCGCACGGGGAGGTAATAGCAATCAGCCCCAGCATTTT.

The J gene is TRBJ1-4, the V gene TRBV27, with TRBD1 identical over 9 bases. The germline V gene encodes CDR1 MNHEY and CDR2 SMNVEV (reference sequence). Trimming took 2 bases from V and 8 from J; bases not matched to a gene: 6. This CDR3 has 15 amino acids. The CDR3 sequence: CASSLRGTGTEKLFF. The CDR3 DNA is TGTGCCAGCAGTTTACGCGGGACAGGGACGGAAAAACTGTTTTTT.

The chain uses TRBV11-2 and TRBJ2-1, with 11 bases aligning to TRBD2. Unmatched junction bases numbered 9, after V lost 7 bases and J lost 4 bases. CDR3 size: 16 residues. The germline CDR1 and CDR2 sequences are SGHAT and FQNNGV. The DNA of the CDR3 is TGTGCCAGCACCCACCTCACTAGCGGGAGTTACAATGAGCAGTTCTTC. Residues: CASTHLTSGSYNEQFF.